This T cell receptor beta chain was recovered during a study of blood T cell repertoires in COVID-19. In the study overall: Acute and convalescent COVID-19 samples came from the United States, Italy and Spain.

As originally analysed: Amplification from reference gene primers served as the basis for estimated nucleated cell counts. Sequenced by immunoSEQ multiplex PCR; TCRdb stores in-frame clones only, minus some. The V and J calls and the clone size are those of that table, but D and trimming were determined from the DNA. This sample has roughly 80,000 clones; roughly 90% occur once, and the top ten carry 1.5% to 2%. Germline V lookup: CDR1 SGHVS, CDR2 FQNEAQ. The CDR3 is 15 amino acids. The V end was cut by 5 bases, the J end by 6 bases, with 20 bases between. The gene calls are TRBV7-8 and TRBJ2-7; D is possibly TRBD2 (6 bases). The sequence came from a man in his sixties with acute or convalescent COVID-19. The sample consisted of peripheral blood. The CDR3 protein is CASSPGTSGWSEQYF. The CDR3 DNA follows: TGTGCCAGCAGCCCAGGTACAAGCGGGTGGTCCGAGCAGTACTTC.